These T cell receptor beta chains were read from a single sample in a study of metastatic and nonmetastatic thyroid tumors. TCRdb called clones again from the PCR reads with MiXCR. Of tens of thousands of clones listed, less than 25% are singletons. Material for sequencing was blood. Every receptor here comes from a female donor with papillary thyroid cancer or a benign thyroid nodule (not recorded which). Some clones in this sample may be carry-over from other donors' samples. Each CDR3 is given with its conserved first and last residue. A D gene is named only where the DNA matches it firmly. Not every row has a clone size; where given, it reads once, few, many or a size class.

J gene: TRBJ2-7
V gene: TRBV27
D gene: NA
clone size: NA
CDR3 DNA: TGTGCCAGCAGTTCCGGGTCGGGACCGACGCCTTACGAGCAGTACTTC
CDR3 protein: CASSSGSGPTPYEQYF

J gene: TRBJ1-2
V gene: TRBV5-1
D gene: TRBD1
clone size: once
CDR3 DNA: TGCGCCAGCAGCTTGGACCTTTTGACAGGGGGATCGAGTGGCTACACCTTC
CDR3 protein: CASSLDLLTGGSSGYTF

J gene: TRBJ2-7
V gene: TRBV28
D gene: TRBD2
clone size: many
CDR3 DNA: TGTGCCAGCAGGAGCCCCTCTAGCGGTCGGGCCTACGAGCAGTACTTC
CDR3 protein: CASRSPSSGRAYEQYF

J gene: TRBJ1-2
V gene: TRBV20-1
D gene: NA
clone size: NA
CDR3 DNA: TGCAGTGCTAGCGGGGCCGGCAGGAACTATGGCTACACCTTC
CDR3 protein: CSASGAGRNYGYTF

J gene: TRBJ2-7
V gene: TRBV6-1
D gene: NA
clone size: NA
CDR3 DNA: TGTGCCGGCAGGGTACCGGGACTCTCATCCTACGAGCAGTACTTC
CDR3 protein: CAGRVPGLSSYEQYF

J gene: TRBJ1-5
V gene: TRBV5-1
D gene: NA
clone size: many
CDR3 DNA: TGCGCCAGCAGTGTATCGGGGGATAGCAATCAGCCCCAGCATTTT
CDR3 protein: CASSVSGDSNQPQHF

J gene: TRBJ2-7
V gene: TRBV11-3
D gene: NA
clone size: NA
CDR3 DNA: TGTGCCAGCAGCCCCCGGTCAGTCTACGAGCAGTACTTC
CDR3 protein: CASSPRSVYEQYF

J gene: TRBJ2-1
V gene: TRBV5-4
D gene: TRBD2
clone size: NA
CDR3 DNA: TGTGCCAGCAGCTACACCGGGACTAGCGCCTACAATGAGCAGTTCTTC
CDR3 protein: CASSYTGTSAYNEQFF

J gene: TRBJ1-5
V gene: TRBV19
D gene: TRBD1
clone size: many
CDR3 DNA: TGTGCCAGTACCGCTAGGGGACAGCTAAATCAGCCCCAGCATTTT
CDR3 protein: CASTARGQLNQPQHF

J gene: TRBJ2-7
V gene: TRBV7-2
D gene: NA
clone size: NA
CDR3 DNA: TGTGCCAGCAGCTTAGACAGAAGCTCCTACGAGCAGTACTTC
CDR3 protein: CASSLDRSSYEQYF

J gene: TRBJ2-1
V gene: TRBV18
D gene: TRBD1
clone size: many
CDR3 DNA: TGTGCCAGCTCACCACGAGACAGGGTCACCTACAATGAGCAGTTCTTC
CDR3 protein: CASSPRDRVTYNEQFF

J gene: TRBJ2-2
V gene: TRBV11-2
D gene: TRBD2
clone size: NA
CDR3 DNA: TGTGCCAGCAGCTCCAGGGTGTGCGGGGGCGGGGAGCTGTTTTTT
CDR3 protein: CASSSRVCGGGELFF

J gene: TRBJ2-1
V gene: TRBV20-1
D gene: TRBD2
clone size: many
CDR3 DNA: TGCAGTGCCATAGCGGGAGGCCAATACAATGAGCAGTTCTTC
CDR3 protein: CSAIAGGQYNEQFF

J gene: TRBJ2-3
V gene: TRBV20-1
D gene: TRBD1
clone size: many
CDR3 DNA: TGCAGTGCTAGAGCCTGGGACAGAGATACGCAGTATTTT
CDR3 protein: CSARAWDRDTQYF

J gene: TRBJ2-7
V gene: TRBV20-1
D gene: NA
clone size: many
CDR3 DNA: TGCAGTGCGAGGCCTTACGCGGAAGGGGATTACGAGCAGTACTTC
CDR3 protein: CSARPYAEGDYEQYF

J gene: TRBJ1-1
V gene: TRBV6-1
D gene: NA
clone size: few
CDR3 DNA: TGTGCCAGCAGGGGGGCCAAAGCTTTCTTT
CDR3 protein: CASRGAKAFF